This passage covers 3 T cell receptor beta chains from one sample sequenced in a study of blood T cells in healthy people across ages. Primed by a sample-barcoded 5' primer and a J-beta primer mix, a second PCR proceeded for about 6 to 12 cycles. Using its own MiXCR run on the 5' RACE reads, TCRdb lists one record per CDR3 protein. The sample lists 850,000 to 1,000,000 distinct CDR3 sequences, approximately 49% occurring once. Specimen: blood. The receptors were sampled from a man aged 25-45 years in good health.

The gene calls are TRBV5-1 and TRBJ2-1; tentatively, D is TRBD1 (5 bases). V was clipped by 0 bases and J by 9 bases, with 19 bases between them. Germline lookup yields CDR1 SGHRS and CDR2 YFSETQ. The CDR3 has 16 amino acids. The CDR3 reads CASSLAKGQVGLEQFF. The CDR3 DNA sequence: TGCGCCAGCAGCTTGGCAAAGGGGCAGGTCGGTCTTGAGCAGTTCTTC.

The V and J genes are TRBV27 and TRBJ2-7, with 10 positions matching TRBD2. This CDR3 contains 15 residues. The V gene end was trimmed by 4 bases and the J gene end by 7 bases; junction bases not matched to a gene: 10. Germline V lookup: CDR1 MNHEY, CDR2 SMNVEV (reference sequence). The CDR3 nucleotides are TGTGCCAGCAGTTCGGCCCGAGCGGGGGGGTCTGAGCAGTACTTC. Its protein product is CASSSARAGGSEQYF.

The chain joins TRBV20-1 to TRBJ2-7, with D possibly being TRBD1 or TRBD2 (6 bases each). Per the germline V gene, CDR1 is DFQATT and CDR2 is SNEGSKA (reference sequence). Trimming cost V 0 bases and J 5 bases, with 14 bases left between them. This CDR3 has 14 residues. CDR3 sequence: CSARDLRGVDEQYF. The CDR3 DNA is TGCAGTGCTAGAGATCTGAGGGGGGTTGACGAGCAGTACTTC.